This T cell receptor (beta chain) was documented in a study of OX40 agonist ivuxolimab in advanced cancers. Study at large: From about 20 to 80 years was the age range, with a mean of around 54 years, and about 83% were male. Of the patients, three showed partial responses, one with hepatocellular carcinoma and two with cutaneous melanoma.

Peripheral blood came from all dose cohorts at three timepoints. Profiled with immunoSEQ multiplex PCR; TCRdb holds only in-frame clones, not every one. This repertoire shows tens of thousands of clones, about four fifths found once; its top ten account for 4.5% to 6%. Regarding this clone: This same CDR3 is encoded by further DNA sequences in the sample.

Germline V gene lookup returns CDR1 LGHNT and CDR2 FRNRAP. This CDR3 is built from 15 residues. Trimming stripped 6 bases from V and 6 bases from J, with 17 bases between. The source was CD4+ or CD8+ T cells sorted from blood, collected in a trial of the OX40 agonist ivuxolimab. The chain carries TRBV12-5 and TRBJ2-2; tentatively, D is TRBD1 or TRBD2 (8 bases each). The sequence derives from an adult with an advanced solid tumor such as melanoma, head and neck, liver or kidney cancer. In DNA, the CDR3 is TGTGCTAGTGGGCGGGGGGACAGGCAAGCCGGGGAGCTGTTTTTT. It translates to CASGRGDRQAGELFF.